This T cell receptor (beta chain) was obtained from a study of blood T cells in healthy people across ages. The study, taken as a whole, reports: TCR beta diversity was tightly associated with the proportion of naive T cells. Long-lived and aged donors differed, with more naive CD4+ cells and higher diversity in the long-lived.

Comment on this clonotype: The antigen is undetermined.

With a J-beta primer mix and a sample-barcoded 5' primer, a second PCR ran 7 to 11 cycles. Through a template-switch adaptor with 12 random nucleotides, each cDNA molecule received a tag. Each CDR3 protein gets one entry after TCRdb re-called the 5' RACE reads with MiXCR. Here the sample spans about 640,000 distinct CDR3 sequences, approximately 50% being singletons. The sequenced sample was blood. The sequence was collected from a man aged 55-75 years in good health.

CDR3 coding DNA: TGTGCCAGCGGTGGACAGGGCTCCTACGAGCAGTACTTC. Protein product: CASGGQGSYEQYF. J is TRBJ2-7 and V is TRBV2; 8 bases line up with TRBD1. This CDR3 comprises 13 residues. The V gene's germline CDR1 is SNHLY and CDR2 FYNNEI. With V trimmed by 8 bases and J by 0 bases, 3 bases remained unmatched.